The 19 T cell receptor beta chains in this list originate from one sample, sequenced in a study of T cells in women clearing cervical HPV infection. This table comes from immunoSEQ multiplex PCR, and its TCRdb copy is limited to in-frame clones, with some not included. The sample table includes 25,000 to 35,000 clones. The sequencing sample was made of blood buffy coat. The receptors stem from a woman between 18 and 70 years old with a cervical HPV16 infection that either progressed to CIN3+ or cleared (not recorded which).

In regard to this clone: The missing CDR3 end, 3 residues past where the read stops, is filled in from the germline J gene. The rearrangement uses TRBV7-3 and TRBJ2-3, with D unclear. From germline, CDR1 is SGHTA and CDR2 FQGTGA. The CDR3 spans 14 residues. V dropped 3 bases and J dropped 0 bases, with 7 bases sitting between them. Incomplete CDR3 DNA: TGTGCCAGCAGCTTCGGGTCTAGCACAGATACG. It specifies CASSFGSSTDT. The full CDR3 protein reads CASSFGSSTDTQYF. The entire variable domain, with the rest obtained from reference TRBV7-3 and TRBJ2-3, is as follows: GAGVSQTPSNKVTEKGKYVELRCDPISGHTALYWYRQSLGQGPEFLIYFQGTGAADDSGLPNDRFFAVRPEGSVSTLKIQRTERGDSAVYLCASSFGSSTDTQYFGPGTRLTVL.

Points on this clone: The read ends 3 residues before the CDR3 terminus; that terminus is restored from the germline J gene. This chain uses TRBV19 with TRBJ2-5; 11 bases map to TRBD2. J lost 4 bases, V lost 7 bases, and 14 bases had no gene match. Germline V lookup: CDR1 LNHDA, CDR2 SQIVND (reference sequence). The CDR3 consists of 17 residues. CDR3 in amino acids: CASTPGVVAGGRETQYF. The sequenced part of the CDR3 DNA is TGTGCCAGTACCCCGGGGGTTGTAGCGGGAGGGCGAGAGACC. Looking up the rest from reference TRBV19 and TRBJ2-5 gives the full variable domain: DGGITQSPKYLFRKEGQNVTLSCEQNLNHDAMYWYRQDPGQGLRLIYYSQIVNDFQKGDIAEGYSVSREKKESFPLTVTSAQKNPTAFYLCASTPGVVAGGRETQYFGPGTRLLVL.

With respect to this clone: The read halts 3 residues ahead of the CDR3 end, with the missing end drawn from the germline J gene. This rearrangement joins TRBV2 to TRBJ2-7; possibly TRBD1 for D (6 bases). The CDR3 extends over 13 amino acids. Germline CDR1 is SNHLY and CDR2 is FYNNEI. The ends were cut back, 6 bases at V and 5 bases at J, with 14 bases in the middle. CDR3 DNA, as far as it was read: TGTGCCAGCAGAGGGGGTCTTGTACACGAG. Protein sequence: CASRGGLVHE. The whole CDR3 protein is CASRGGLVHEQYF.

On this clone itself: The CDR3 is cut off 3 residues early in the read; its end comes from the germline J gene. This sample also contains other DNA sequences that code for the same CDR3. This chain joins TRBV20-1 and TRBJ1-5; 8 bases align to TRBD1. The CDR3 runs 16 residues. V dropped 4 bases and J dropped 3; count of bases not matched to a gene: 11. CDR1 is DFQATT, CDR2 SNEGSKA, per germline (reference sequence). The covered CDR3 bases are TGCAGTGCTATCACTTCAGGACAGGGCTCCAATCAGCCC. Amino acids: CSAITSGQGSNQP. The CDR3 as a whole reads CSAITSGQGSNQPQHF.

The CDR3 reads CASIRTGPEAFF. The CDR3 DNA, read in part, is TGTGCCAGCATAAGGACAGGCCCTGAA. V usage is TRBV28 and J usage is TRBJ1-1, with 7 bases lining up with TRBD1. The sequence runs out 3 residues before the end of the CDR3; the remainder is reconstructed from the germline J gene. There are 12 residues in the CDR3. V shed 7 bases, J shed 6 bases, and the junction held 5 bases outside the gene matches. CDR1 MDHEN and CDR2 SYDVKM come from the germline V gene.

Comments on this clone: The CDR3 end is not reached by the read, which stops 3 residues before it; the germline J gene fills it in. This chain links TRBV10-3 with TRBJ1-3; D may be TRBD1 (5 bases). Trimming shortened V by 4 bases and J by 0 bases, and 7 bases separated the two germline ends. CDR3 length equals 14 residues. Germline values: CDR1 ENHRY, CDR2 SYGVKD. The CDR3 region is CAISAGLSGNTIYF. The DNA read from the CDR3 is TGTGCCATCAGTGCAGGGCTCTCTGGAAACACC.

CDR3 sequence: CASSPTRGSRNDYTF. Partial CDR3 DNA: TGTGCCAGCAGCCCCACTCGCGGGAGTCGTAATGAC. The chain links TRBV7-9 to TRBJ1-2; no firm D call. Sequencing ends 3 residues short of the CDR3 end; the germline J gene provides the rest. This CDR3 has 15 residues. Germline V gene data show CDR1 as SEHNR and CDR2 as FQNEAQ (reference sequence).

Notes on this clone: The read ends 3 residues shy of where the CDR3 ends; the end is completed using the germline J gene. V usage is TRBV5-8 and J usage is TRBJ2-7; D may be TRBD1 (6 bases). V shed 3 bases and J shed 1 base, with 8 bases lying between them. This CDR3 has 13 residues. Germline CDR1 is SGHTS and CDR2 is YDEGEE. The CDR3 DNA, read in part, is TGTGCCAGCAGCTCGGACAGTTCCTACGAG. This sequence encodes CASSSDSSYE. The CDR3 in full is CASSSDSSYEQYF.

About this clone: From the germline J gene comes the end of the CDR3, since the read stops 3 residues before it. This sequence joins TRBV2 and TRBJ2-5, with 16 bases fitting TRBD2. J was trimmed by 5 bases and V by 6 bases; bases with no gene match: 6. Germline lookup yields CDR1 SNHLY and CDR2 FYNNEI. There are 16 residues in the CDR3. The part of the CDR3 DNA that was read is TGTGCCAGCAGCGCCGAGGGACTAGCGGGAGGGGAGACC. It is translated as CASSAEGLAGGET. The whole CDR3 protein is CASSAEGLAGGETQYF.

In regard to this clone: Within the sample, other DNA sequences also encode this same CDR3. The CDR3 DNA, read in part, is TGTGCCAGCTCACCGCGTAGCGGGGTGCAAGAGACC. Translated, it gives CASSPRSGVQET. The complete CDR3 sequence is CASSPRSGVQETQYF. The chain carries TRBV18 and TRBJ2-5; 8 bases fit TRBD2. The read comes to an end 3 residues before the CDR3 does, leaving the germline J gene to fill in the end. The CDR3 is 15 residues long. The ends lost 3 bases at V and 2 bases at J; junction bases unmatched: 5. Per the germline V gene, CDR1 is KGHSH and CDR2 is LQKENI. The whole variable domain, remainder taken from reference TRBV18 and TRBJ2-5, is NAGVMQNPRHLVRRRGQEARLRCSPMKGHSHVYWYRQLPEEGLKFMVYLQKENIIDESGMPKERFSAEFPKEGPSILRIQQVVRGDSAAYFCASSPRSGVQETQYFGPGTRLLVL.

Of note for this clone: The DNA ends 3 residues before the CDR3 does, and the rest of the CDR3 is filled in from the germline J gene. This chain uses TRBV30 with TRBJ1-2; no reliable D call. The germline V gene has CDR1 GTSNPN and CDR2 SVGIG (reference sequence). CDR3 size: 15 residues. The CDR3: CAWSPRAGDTDDYTF. CDR3 DNA (partial): TGTGCCTGGAGTCCCCGAGCGGGAGATACGGATGAC.

A word on this clone: Sequencing ends 3 residues short of the CDR3 end; the germline J gene provides the rest. The V gene is TRBV20-1, the J gene TRBJ1-2; possible D gene TRBD1, 5 bases. This CDR3 region has 13 residues. V dropped 6 bases and J dropped 4 bases, with 15 bases sitting between them. The V gene's germline CDR1 is DFQATT and CDR2 SNEGSKA (reference sequence). The CDR3 region is CSAPTTDSYGYTF. Partial CDR3 DNA: TGCAGTGCCCCGACGACAGATTCCTATGGC.

About this clone itself: Read data end 3 residues before the CDR3 end; the end is taken from the germline J gene. The gene calls are TRBV11-2 and TRBJ2-2; the D gene is possibly TRBD1 (5 bases). The V end lost 5 bases, the J end lost 4 bases, and 11 bases lay between the germline ends. The CDR3 runs 14 residues. CDR1 and CDR2 (germline): SGHAT, FQNNGV. CDR3 sequence reads: CASSPRATTGELFF. CDR3 bases read: TGTGCCAGCAGCCCCAGGGCGACCACCGGGGAG.

For this clone: The missing CDR3 end, 3 residues past where the read stops, is filled in from the germline J gene. The rearrangement uses TRBV20-1 and TRBJ2-2, with D perhaps TRBD1 (5 bases). V lost 0 bases and J 7 bases, leaving 15 bases between the germline ends. Germline CDR1 reads DFQATT; CDR2 reads SNEGSKA (reference sequence). This CDR3 spans 15 amino acids. The CDR3 spells CSARDIQGHNGELFF. Incomplete CDR3 DNA: TGCAGTGCTAGAGATATTCAGGGTCATAACGGGGAG.

Incomplete CDR3 DNA: TGCGCCAGCAGCTCGGGGGGGGCTTCCTACGAG. It is translated as CASSSGGASYE. The entire CDR3 sequence reads CASSSGGASYEQYF. The V and J genes are TRBV5-1 and TRBJ2-7; 8 bases are a match to TRBD2. The read stops 3 residues short of the end of the CDR3; the missing end is completed from the germline J gene. The CDR3 contains 14 residues. Germline V gives CDR1 SGHRS, CDR2 YFSETQ. The J segment lost 1 base and the V segment lost 3 bases, leaving 3 bases of the junction unmatched.

Note on this clone: The read comes to an end 3 residues before the CDR3 does, leaving the germline J gene to fill in the end. The chain combines TRBV4-2 with TRBJ2-5, with 11 nucleotides matching TRBD2. Germline V gene lookup returns CDR1 LGHNA and CDR2 YNFKEQ. The CDR3 has 16 residues. V lost 2 bases to trimming and J lost 1 base; unmatched junction nucleotides: 3. The chain's CDR3 is CASSQLTSGIQETQYF. The DNA read from the CDR3 is TGTGCCAGCAGCCAACTGACTAGCGGGATCCAAGAGACC.

Worth noting for this clone: The CDR3 extends 3 residues past the end of the read, so its final part is completed from the germline J gene. V gene TRBV6-1 combines with J gene TRBJ1-2; D perhaps matches TRBD1 (5 bases). Trimming stripped 3 bases from V and 7 bases from J, with 12 bases between. Per the germline V gene, CDR1 is MNHNS and CDR2 is SASEGT. This CDR3 region has 13 residues. This chain's CDR3 is CASSDGRGGGYTF. Incomplete CDR3 DNA: TGTGCCAGCAGTGATGGGCGGGGGGGTGGC.

Worth noting for this clone: With the read ending 3 residues before the CDR3 end, the germline J gene is used to fill in that end. The gene calls are TRBV18 and TRBJ2-7; D is ambiguous. The length of the CDR3 is 13 residues. CDR1 and CDR2 (germline): KGHSH, LQKENI. V gave up 2 bases and J gave up 2 bases, with 7 bases separating them. CDR3 loop: CASSPSRTYEQYF. Partial CDR3 DNA: TGTGCCAGCTCACCATCCAGGACCTACGAG.

About this clone: Coverage ceases 3 residues before the CDR3 finishes, and the germline J gene fills in the end. This rearrangement joins TRBV20-1 to TRBJ2-1, with D possibly called TRBD1 or TRBD2 (5 bases each). This CDR3 comprises 12 residues. Germline V gene data show CDR1 as DFQATT and CDR2 as SNEGSKA (reference sequence). The V end was cut by 7 bases, the J end by 3 bases, with 10 bases between. CDR3 DNA (partial): TGCAGTGGAGGGGCGGTCTACAATGAG. Amino acid sequence: CSGGAVYNE. In full, the CDR3 is CSGGAVYNEQFF.